Sequencing of this T cell receptor (beta chain) was carried out in a study of blood T cells in healthy people across ages. V lost 2 bases, J lost 1 base, and 2 bases stayed unmatched. The CDR3 consists of 15 residues. The V gene's germline CDR1 is SGHAT and CDR2 FQNNGV. It was with a sample-barcoded 5' primer and a J-beta primer mix that a second PCR of about 6 to 12 cycles was run. TCRdb independently ran MiXCR on the 5' RACE reads; one entry per CDR3 protein. Of over 700,000 distinct CDR3 sequences in the sample, around a quarter are singletons; the top ten hold under 10%. This sample also appeared in a second study, on T cells of mothers and their children. This second study notes: A few mothers and their six children, all healthy Caucasians, donated.

This TCR was sampled from a boy between 10 and 17 years old in good health. The chain joins TRBV11-2 to TRBJ2-3; 8 bases are a match to TRBD2. Sequences were obtained from blood. The CDR3 DNA reads as TGTGCCAGCAGCTTAAGGCGGGGGGGCACAGATACGCAGTATTTT. Translated: CASSLRRGGTDTQYF. The whole variable domain, filled in from reference TRBV11-2 and TRBJ2-3, reads EAGVAQSPRYKIIEKRQSVAFWCNPISGHATLYWYQQILGQGPKLLIQFQNNGVVDDSQLPKDRFSAERLKGVDSTLKIQPAKLEDSAVYLCASSLRRGGTDTQYFGPGTRLTVL.